This T cell receptor (beta chain) was identified during a study of cytomegalovirus exposure and HLA in healthy donors. The PCR contained 60 Vbeta and 13 Jbeta primers. TCRdb's table, derived via immunoSEQ multiplex PCR, lists solely in-frame clones and lacks some. This sample has about 120,000 clones, with roughly 60% found just once. Germline trimming cut 4 bases from V and 4 bases from J; bases unmatched to any gene: 7. This CDR3 has 15 residues. The V gene's germline CDR1 is SGHTA and CDR2 FQGTGA. Sequencing was done on a sample of PBMCs. The V gene is TRBV7-3, the J gene TRBJ2-1; 7 bases match TRBD1. The receptor was isolated from a man aged 40-50 years in good health and CMV-seropositive. CDR3 in amino acids: CASSSQKDRYNEQFF. Written as DNA, the CDR3 is TGTGCCAGCAGCTCTCAGAAGGACAGGTACAATGAGCAGTTCTTC.